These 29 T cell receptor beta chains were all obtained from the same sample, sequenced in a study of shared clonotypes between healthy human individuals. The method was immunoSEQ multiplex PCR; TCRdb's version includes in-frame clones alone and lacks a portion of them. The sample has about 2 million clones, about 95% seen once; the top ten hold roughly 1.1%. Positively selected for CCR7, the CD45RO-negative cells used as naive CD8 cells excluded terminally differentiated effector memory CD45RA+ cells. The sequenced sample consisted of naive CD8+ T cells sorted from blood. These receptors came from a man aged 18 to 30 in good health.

CDR3: CASGTWEKETQYF. The CDR3 DNA reads TGTGCCAGTGGGACATGGGAAAAAGAGACCCAGTACTTC. This chain connects TRBV28 to TRBJ2-5; D possibly corresponds to TRBD1 (6 bases). There are 13 residues in the CDR3. The V end lost 9 bases, the J end lost 3 bases, and 14 bases lay between the germline ends. Per germline, CDR1 MDHEN and CDR2 SYDVKM. Full variable domain (missing parts from reference TRBV28 and TRBJ2-5): DVKVTQSSRYLVKRTGEKVFLECVQDMDHENMFWYRQDPGLGLRLIYFSYDVKMKEKGDIPEGYSVSREKKERFSLILESASTNQTSMYLCASGTWEKETQYFGPGTRLLVL.

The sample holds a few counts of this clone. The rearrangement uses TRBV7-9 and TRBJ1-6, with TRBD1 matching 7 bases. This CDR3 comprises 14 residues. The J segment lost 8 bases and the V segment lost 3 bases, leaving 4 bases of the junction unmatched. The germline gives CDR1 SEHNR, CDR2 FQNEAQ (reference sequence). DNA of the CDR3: TGTGCCAGCAGCTTCCGGGACAGCTATTCACCCCTCCACTTT. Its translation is CASSFRDSYSPLHF. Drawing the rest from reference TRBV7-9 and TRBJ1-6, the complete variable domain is DTGVSQNPRHKITKRGQNVTFRCDPISEHNRLYWYRQTLGQGPEFLTYFQNEAQLEKSRLLSDRFSAERPKGSFSTLEIQRTEQGDSAMYLCASSFRDSYSPLHFGNGTRLTVT.

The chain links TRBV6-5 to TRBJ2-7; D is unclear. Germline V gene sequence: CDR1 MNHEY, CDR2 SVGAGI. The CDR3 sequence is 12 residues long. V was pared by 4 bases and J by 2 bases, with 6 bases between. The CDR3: CASSSLTYEQYF. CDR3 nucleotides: TGTGCCAGCAGTTCTCTTACCTACGAGCAGTACTTC.

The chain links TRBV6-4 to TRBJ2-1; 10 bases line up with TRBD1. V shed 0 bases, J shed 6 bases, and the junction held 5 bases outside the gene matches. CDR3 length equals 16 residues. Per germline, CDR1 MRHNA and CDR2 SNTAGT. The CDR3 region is CASSDSGTGVLNEQFF. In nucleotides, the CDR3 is TGTGCCAGCAGTGACTCCGGGACAGGGGTTCTCAATGAGCAGTTCTTC.

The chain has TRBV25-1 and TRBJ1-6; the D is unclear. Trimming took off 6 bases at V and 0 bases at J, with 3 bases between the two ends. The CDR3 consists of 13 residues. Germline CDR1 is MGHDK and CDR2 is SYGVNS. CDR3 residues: CASRLSYNSPLHF. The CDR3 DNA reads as TGTGCCAGCAGGCTCTCCTATAATTCACCCCTCCACTTT.

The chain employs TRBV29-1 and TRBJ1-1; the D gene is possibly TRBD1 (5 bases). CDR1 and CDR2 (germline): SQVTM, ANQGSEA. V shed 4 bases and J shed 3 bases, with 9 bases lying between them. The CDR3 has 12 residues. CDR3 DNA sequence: TGCAGCGTTGTTACAGGCGACACTGAAGCTTTCTTT. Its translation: CSVVTGDTEAFF.

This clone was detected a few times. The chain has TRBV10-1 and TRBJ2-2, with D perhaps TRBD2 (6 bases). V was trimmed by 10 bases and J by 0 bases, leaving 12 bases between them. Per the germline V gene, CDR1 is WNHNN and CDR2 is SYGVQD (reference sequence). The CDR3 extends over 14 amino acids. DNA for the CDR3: TGCGCCACACGACGCGGGGCGAACACCGGGGAGCTGTTTTTT. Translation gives CATRRGANTGELFF.

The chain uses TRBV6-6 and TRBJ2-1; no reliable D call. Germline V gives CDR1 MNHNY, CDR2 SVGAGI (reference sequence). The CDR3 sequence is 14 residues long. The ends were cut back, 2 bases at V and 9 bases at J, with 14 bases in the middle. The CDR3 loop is CASSYAGSAGEQFF. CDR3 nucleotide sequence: TGTGCCAGCAGTTACGCCGGGTCGGCCGGTGAGCAGTTCTTC.

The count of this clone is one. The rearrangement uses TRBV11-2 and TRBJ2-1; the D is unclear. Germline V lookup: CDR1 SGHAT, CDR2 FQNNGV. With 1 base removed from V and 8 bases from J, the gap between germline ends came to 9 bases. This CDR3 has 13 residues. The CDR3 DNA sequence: TGTGCCAGCAGCTTAGTGAGTGGAGATGAGCAGTTCTTC. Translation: CASSLVSGDEQFF.

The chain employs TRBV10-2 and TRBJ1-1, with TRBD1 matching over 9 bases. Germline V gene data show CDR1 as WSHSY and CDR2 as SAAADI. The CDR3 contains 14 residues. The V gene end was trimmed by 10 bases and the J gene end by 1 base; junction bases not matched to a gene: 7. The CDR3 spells CATPGQGGNTEAFF. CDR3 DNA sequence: TGCGCCACACCGGGACAGGGAGGGAACACTGAAGCTTTCTTT.

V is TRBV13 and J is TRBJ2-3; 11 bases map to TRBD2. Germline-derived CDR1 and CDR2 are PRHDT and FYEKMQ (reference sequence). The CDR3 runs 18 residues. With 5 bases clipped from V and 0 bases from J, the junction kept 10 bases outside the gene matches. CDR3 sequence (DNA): TGTGCCAGCAGCCTTCGACTAGCGGGGTTCTCTAGCACAGATACGCAGTATTTT. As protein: CASSLRLAGFSSTDTQYF. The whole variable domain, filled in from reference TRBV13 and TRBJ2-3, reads AAGVIQSPRHLIKEKRETATLKCYPIPRHDTVYWYQQGPGQDPQFLISFYEKMQSDKGSIPDRFSAQQFSDYHSELNMSSLELGDSALYFCASSLRLAGFSSTDTQYFGPGTRLTVL.

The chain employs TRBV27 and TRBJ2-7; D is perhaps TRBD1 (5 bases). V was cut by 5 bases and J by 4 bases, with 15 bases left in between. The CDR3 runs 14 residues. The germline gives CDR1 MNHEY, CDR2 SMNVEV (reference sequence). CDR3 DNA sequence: TGTGCCAGCAGTCCCGCCGATACAGGATACGAGCAGTACTTC. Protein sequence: CASSPADTGYEQYF.

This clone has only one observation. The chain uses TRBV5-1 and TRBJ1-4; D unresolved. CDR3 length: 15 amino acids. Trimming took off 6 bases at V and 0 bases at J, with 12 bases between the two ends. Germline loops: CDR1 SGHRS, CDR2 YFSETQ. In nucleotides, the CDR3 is TGCGCCAGCACCACGGACGGGCCAACTAATGAAAAACTGTTTTTT. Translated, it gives CASTTDGPTNEKLFF.

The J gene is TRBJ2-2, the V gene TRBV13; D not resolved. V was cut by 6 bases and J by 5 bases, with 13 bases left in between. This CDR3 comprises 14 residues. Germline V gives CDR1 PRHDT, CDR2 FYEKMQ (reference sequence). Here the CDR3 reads CASSTPEGTGELFF. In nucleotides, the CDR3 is TGTGCCAGCAGTACTCCCGAAGGGACCGGGGAGCTGTTTTTT.

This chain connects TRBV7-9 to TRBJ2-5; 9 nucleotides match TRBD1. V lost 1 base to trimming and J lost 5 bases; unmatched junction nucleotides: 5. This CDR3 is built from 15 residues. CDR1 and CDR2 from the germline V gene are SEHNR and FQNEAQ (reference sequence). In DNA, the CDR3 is TGTGCCAGCAGCTTAGGGGGACAGGGCTGGGAGACCCAGTACTTC. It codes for CASSLGGQGWETQYF.

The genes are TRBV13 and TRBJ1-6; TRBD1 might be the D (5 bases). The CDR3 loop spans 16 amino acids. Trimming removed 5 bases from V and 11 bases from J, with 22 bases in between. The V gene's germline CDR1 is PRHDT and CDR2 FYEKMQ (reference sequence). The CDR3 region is CASSTRRDPTKAPLHF. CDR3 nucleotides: TGTGCCAGCAGCACAAGGCGGGACCCGACTAAAGCACCCCTCCACTTT. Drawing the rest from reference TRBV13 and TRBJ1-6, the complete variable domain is AAGVIQSPRHLIKEKRETATLKCYPIPRHDTVYWYQQGPGQDPQFLISFYEKMQSDKGSIPDRFSAQQFSDYHSELNMSSLELGDSALYFCASSTRRDPTKAPLHFGNGTRLTVT.

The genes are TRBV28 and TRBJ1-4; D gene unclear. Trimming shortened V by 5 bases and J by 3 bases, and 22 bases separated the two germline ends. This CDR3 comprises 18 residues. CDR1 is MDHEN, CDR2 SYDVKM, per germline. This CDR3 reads CASSTPTEGLLANEKLFF. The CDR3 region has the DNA TGTGCCAGCAGTACCCCGACCGAGGGTCTCCTAGCTAATGAAAAACTGTTTTTT.

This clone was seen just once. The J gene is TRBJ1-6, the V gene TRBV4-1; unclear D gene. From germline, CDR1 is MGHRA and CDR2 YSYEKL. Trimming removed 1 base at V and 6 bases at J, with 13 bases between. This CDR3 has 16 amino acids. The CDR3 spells CASSQVEGNSNSPLHF. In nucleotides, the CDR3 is TGCGCCAGCAGCCAAGTAGAAGGGAATAGTAATTCACCCCTCCACTTT.

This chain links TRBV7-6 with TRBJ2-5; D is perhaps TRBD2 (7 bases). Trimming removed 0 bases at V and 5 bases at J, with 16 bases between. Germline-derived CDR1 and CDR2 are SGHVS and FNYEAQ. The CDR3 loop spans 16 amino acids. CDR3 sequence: CASSLAGGPIQETQYF. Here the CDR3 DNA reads TGTGCCAGCAGCTTAGCGGGGGGGCCAATACAGGAGACCCAGTACTTC.

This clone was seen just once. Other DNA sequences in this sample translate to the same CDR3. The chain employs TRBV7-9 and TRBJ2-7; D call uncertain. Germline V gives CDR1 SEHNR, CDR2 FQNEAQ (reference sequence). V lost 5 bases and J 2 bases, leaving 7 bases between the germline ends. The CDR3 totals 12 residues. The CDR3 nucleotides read TGTGCCAGCAGCCTCCCGCCCTACGAGCAGTACTTC. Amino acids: CASSLPPYEQYF. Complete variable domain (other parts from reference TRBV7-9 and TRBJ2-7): DTGVSQNPRHKITKRGQNVTFRCDPISEHNRLYWYRQTLGQGPEFLTYFQNEAQLEKSRLLSDRFSAERPKGSFSTLEIQRTEQGDSAMYLCASSLPPYEQYFGPGTRLTVT.

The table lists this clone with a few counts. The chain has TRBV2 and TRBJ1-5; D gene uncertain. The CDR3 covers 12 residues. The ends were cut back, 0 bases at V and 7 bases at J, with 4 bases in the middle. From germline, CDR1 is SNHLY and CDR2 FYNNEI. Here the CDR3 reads CASSEAGQPQHF. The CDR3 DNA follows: TGTGCCAGCAGTGAAGCGGGGCAGCCCCAGCATTTT.

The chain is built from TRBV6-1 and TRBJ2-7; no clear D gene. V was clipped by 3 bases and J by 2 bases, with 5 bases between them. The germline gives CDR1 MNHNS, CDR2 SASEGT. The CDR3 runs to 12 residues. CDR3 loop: CASSDLPYEQYF. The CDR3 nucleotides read TGTGCCAGCAGTGACCTGCCCTACGAGCAGTACTTC.

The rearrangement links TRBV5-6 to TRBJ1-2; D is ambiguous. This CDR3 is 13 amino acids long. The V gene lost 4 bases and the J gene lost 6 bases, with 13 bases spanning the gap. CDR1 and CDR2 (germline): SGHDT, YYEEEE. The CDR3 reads CASSADGINGYTF. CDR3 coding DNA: TGTGCCAGCAGCGCGGACGGGATAAATGGCTACACCTTC.

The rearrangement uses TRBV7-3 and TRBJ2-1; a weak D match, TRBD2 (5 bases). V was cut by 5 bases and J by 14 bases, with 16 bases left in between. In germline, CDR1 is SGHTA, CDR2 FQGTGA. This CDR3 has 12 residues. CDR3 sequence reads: CASSPAPGMKFF. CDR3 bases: TGTGCCAGCAGCCCTGCTCCCGGGATGAAGTTCTTC. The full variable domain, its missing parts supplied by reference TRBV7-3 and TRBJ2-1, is GAGVSQTPSNKVTEKGKYVELRCDPISGHTALYWYRQSLGQGPEFLIYFQGTGAADDSGLPNDRFFAVRPEGSVSTLKIQRTERGDSAVYLCASSPAPGMKFFGPGTRLTVL.

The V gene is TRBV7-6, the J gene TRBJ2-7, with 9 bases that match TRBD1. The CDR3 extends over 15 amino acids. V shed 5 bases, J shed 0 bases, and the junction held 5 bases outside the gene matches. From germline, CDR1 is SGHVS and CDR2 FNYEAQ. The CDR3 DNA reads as TGTGCCAGCAGCCCTGGGACAGGGACCTCCTACGAGCAGTACTTC. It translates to CASSPGTGTSYEQYF.

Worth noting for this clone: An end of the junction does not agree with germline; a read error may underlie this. The CDR3 sequence: CASSPEGPYEQYF. CDR3 DNA: TGTGCTAGCAGCCCCGAGGGTCCCTACGAGCAGTACTTC. This chain uses TRBV7-7 with TRBJ2-7; a weak D match, TRBD2 (5 bases). The germline CDR1 and CDR2 sequences are SSHAT and FNYEAQ (reference sequence). CDR3 length equals 13 residues.

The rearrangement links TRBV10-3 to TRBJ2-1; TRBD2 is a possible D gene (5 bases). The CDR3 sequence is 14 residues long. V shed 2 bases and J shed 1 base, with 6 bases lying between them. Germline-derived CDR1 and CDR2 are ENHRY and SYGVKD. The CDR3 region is CAISERESYNEQFF. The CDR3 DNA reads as TGTGCCATCAGTGAGAGGGAGTCCTACAATGAGCAGTTCTTC.

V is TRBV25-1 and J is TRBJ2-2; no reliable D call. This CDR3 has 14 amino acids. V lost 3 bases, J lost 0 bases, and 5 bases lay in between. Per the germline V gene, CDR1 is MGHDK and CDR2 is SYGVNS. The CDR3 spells CASSEASNTGELFF. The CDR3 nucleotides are TGTGCCAGCAGTGAGGCCTCGAACACCGGGGAGCTGTTTTTT.

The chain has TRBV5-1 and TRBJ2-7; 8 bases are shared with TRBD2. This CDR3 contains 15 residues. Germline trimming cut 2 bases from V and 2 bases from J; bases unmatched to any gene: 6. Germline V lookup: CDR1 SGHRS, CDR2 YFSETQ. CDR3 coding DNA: TGCGCCAGCAGCTTCACAGCGGGGGACCCCTACGAGCAGTACTTC. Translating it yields CASSFTAGDPYEQYF.